These T cell receptor beta chains were read from a single sample in a study of T-cell reconstitution after alpha-beta-depleted transplantation in children. TCRdb re-called the PCR reads with MiXCR, one entry per CDR3 protein. Of approximately 590,000 distinct CDR3 sequences detected, roughly 10% appear once; the ten largest clones hold around 4%. Sample: PBMCs from the stem cell graft donor, taken from the stem cell graft. These receptors all stem from a human donor who donated a stem cell graft to a child with acute myeloid leukemia. Both conserved end residues are part of each CDR3.

TRBV5-1 CASSLSGSGGTDTQYF
TRBV21-1 CASSKVGTGSSSYEQYF
TRBV3-1 CASSQTGAELAGSPDEQFF
TRBV20-1 CSAVSHEQYF
TRBV29-1 CSVDPGLPEETQYF
TRBV4-3 CASSQDRSGLAVETQYF
TRBV18 CASSPTGVGEAFF
TRBV5-1 CASSSYVSDGTQYF
TRBV7-9 CASSLGALETQYF
TRBV20-1 CSAREGRGPDTQYF
TRBV20-1 CSAPNRGGNTEAFF
TRBV27 CASSFGTGGKVGNEQFF
TRBV27 CASSFTGDVNEQFF
TRBV4-3 CASSQDAGTGGYEQYF
TRBV28 CASSLLGGGKLFYNEQFF
TRBV6-2/TRBV6-3 CASSERQGQFF
TRBV4-3 CASSQATGTLSGNTIYF
TRBV21-1 CASSKVGGRAGTDTQYF
TRBV4-2 CASSQTADTQYF
TRBV6-1 CASSSGTAPEKLFF
TRBV12-3/TRBV12-4 CASTIAGFMTDTQYF
TRBV28 CASSLDGEGKSYEQYF
TRBV7-9 CASSSGQYQETQYF
TRBV4-2 CASSPWTAARNQPQHF
TRBV29-1 CSVGIRLANNEQFF
TRBV7-7 CASSLNPLGSGANVLTF
TRBV20-1 CSARQGALFF
TRBV20-1 CSAQLGGASTDTQYF
TRBV5-1 CASSLPQETQYF
TRBV28 CASSPRGLNYGYTF
TRBV15 CATSRDRGLIGDEQFF
TRBV25-1 CASSEGAGASGELFF
TRBV20-1 CSASGLGDRGYEQYF
TRBV27 CASSPRTRPSGNEQFF
TRBV27 CASTPGASGSAETQYF
TRBV7-2 CASSLAGEAGLYNEQFF
TRBV18 CASSPGQFEQFF
TRBV7-2 CASSGAGGAGANVLTF
TRBV3-1 CAFCISGTETQYF
TRBV28 CASSLFGEQYF
TRBV18 CASSPRGTDTQYF
TRBV28 CASRPPGEGEQYF
TRBV7-3 CASSSGLAGLETQYF
TRBV9 CASSPGFNTDTQYF
TRBV20-1 CSARDAPREQYF
TRBV18 CASAPRDSENYEQYF
TRBV7-2 CASSYGDTQYF
TRBV28 CASGTGVYEQYF
TRBV28 CASTPRTGSYYEQYF
TRBV9 CASTRTVNTEAFF
TRBV28 CASSLGLAGATYEQYF
TRBV7-9 CASSSDGVPEKLFF